The present T cell receptor (beta chain) was sequenced within a study of cytomegalovirus exposure and HLA in healthy donors. Losses at the gene ends were 2 bases for V and 4 bases for J; bases not matched to a gene: 5. CDR1 and CDR2 from the germline V gene are SNHLY and FYNNEI. This CDR3 spans 14 amino acids. This clone was counted once. TCRdb keeps only in-frame clones here, not all; method: immunoSEQ multiplex PCR. The table records almost 75,000 clones, around four fifths of them present only once. The sequence was collected from a man under 40 in good health and CMV-seronegative. This chain links TRBV2 with TRBJ2-7; 7 bases map to TRBD2. The sequencing input was PBMCs. The chain's CDR3 is CASSEMGGGYEQYF. DNA for the CDR3: TGTGCCAGCAGTGAAATGGGCGGGGGTTACGAGCAGTACTTC. The whole variable domain, remainder taken from reference TRBV2 and TRBJ2-7, is EPEVTQTPSHQVTQMGQEVILRCVPISNHLYFYWYRQILGQKVEFLVSFYNNEISEKSEIFDDQFSVERPDGSNFTLKIRSTKLEDSAMYFCASSEMGGGYEQYFGPGTRLTVT.